This TCR beta chain was documented in a study of blood T cell repertoires in COVID-19. V lost 3 bases to trimming and J lost 0 bases; unmatched junction nucleotides: 7. The germline V gene has CDR1 SGHRS and CDR2 YFSETQ. The CDR3 has 17 amino acids. Assay: immunoSEQ multiplex PCR; the TCRdb copy retains only in-frame clones and omits some. The table records hundreds of thousands of clones, approximately 78% of them present only once. The genes are TRBV5-1 and TRBJ2-3, with TRBD2 matching over 10 bases. The sequence came from a man aged 35 to 55 who had been exposed to COVID-19. The sample taken for sequencing was PBMCs or T cells enriched from blood (not recorded which). CDR3 bases: TGCGCCAGCAGCTCCGGAACTAGCGGGAAGAGCACAGATACGCAGTATTTT. Translation: CASSSGTSGKSTDTQYF.